This T cell receptor beta chain originates from a study of T cell responses to AZD1222 COVID-19 vaccine. Clones were sequenced by immunoSEQ multiplex PCR, and TCRdb holds only the in-frame ones, with some missing. The sample records some 150,000 clones, roughly nine tenths being singletons. The trim removed 6 bases at V and 0 bases at J, leaving 8 bases unmatched. The CDR3 runs to 15 residues. Germline lookup yields CDR1 MDHEN and CDR2 SYDVKM. The source was peripheral blood, collected after recovery from COVID-19. The TCR originated in an adult who had recovered from COVID-19. V gene TRBV28 combines with J gene TRBJ2-7, with 7 nucleotides matching TRBD1. In DNA form, the CDR3 reads TGTGCCAGCAGGATAACAGGGGATAGCTCCTACGAGCAGTACTTC. This codes for CASRITGDSSYEQYF.